The rows below give T cell receptor beta chains drawn from one sample of a study of cytomegalovirus exposure and HLA in healthy donors. TCRdb's table, derived via immunoSEQ multiplex PCR, lists solely in-frame clones and lacks some. The repertoire holds about 190,000 clones, with roughly 90% as singletons. Sequenced material: PBMCs. These receptors came from a woman younger than 45 in good health and CMV-seronegative. Both conserved end residues are trimmed from each CDR3.

v_call	cdr3_length	cdr3_aa
TRBV5-4	16	ASSFGTSGRRRADTQY
TRBV11-2	14	ASSFRPGTSYNEQF
TRBV11-2	15	ASSLDPLAGVLETQY
TRBV6-5	10	ASSYSRETQY
TRBV2	11	ASNGQGIETQY
TRBV9	12	ASSAHDAGETQY
TRBV7-9	12	ASSLDRGGYEQY
TRBV7-8	13	ASSLIRQVLDEQF
TRBV5-4	16	ASSSWTSGGTDTDTQY
TRBV30	12	AWTRGLTYNEQF
TRBV6-7	9	APTEGNTIY
TRBV6-4	14	ASSPSGGAVTDTQY
TRBV29-1	15	SVWGLGQGIESYEQY
TRBV11-3	12	ASSRQGPNTEAF
TRBV11-2	12	ASSLLGQGGEQY
TRBV28	12	ASSPRGVYHEQF
TRBV5-6	12	ASSLTSGNYEQY
TRBV28	13	ASSLARAANYEQY
TRBV5-6	13	ASSFLLQHTGELF
TRBV11-2	11	ASSLGAVNEQF
TRBV2	10	ASRDRGETQY
TRBV7-6	10	ASSSSPDTQY
TRBV4-1	12	ASPGRGLYNEQF
TRBV11-2	10	ASSLDSDTQY
TRBV19	13	ASSVTVSLGGTQY
TRBV6-5	8	ASGRDEQY
TRBV5-8	14	ASSVLGLAGTDTQY
TRBV2	12	ASSLETGNTEAF
TRBV19	12	ASSIGSSYNEQF
TRBV5-1	12	ASSTSARSYEQY
TRBV28	11	ASSPLSQETQY
TRBV10-3	11	AISEGEVKGYT
TRBV7-6	13	ASSLGQGFFNEQF
TRBV28	10	ASSSPRVRAF
TRBV7-2	12	ASSLDRGQETQY
TRBV5-1	13	ASSGGQGGTDTQY
TRBV6-1	11	ASRGPQNQPQH
TRBV10-3	13	AISGGLKTDTEAF
TRBV2	10	ASSRGFYEQY
TRBV11-2	12	ASSLGTGGNEQY
TRBV28	12	ASSLRHLQETQY